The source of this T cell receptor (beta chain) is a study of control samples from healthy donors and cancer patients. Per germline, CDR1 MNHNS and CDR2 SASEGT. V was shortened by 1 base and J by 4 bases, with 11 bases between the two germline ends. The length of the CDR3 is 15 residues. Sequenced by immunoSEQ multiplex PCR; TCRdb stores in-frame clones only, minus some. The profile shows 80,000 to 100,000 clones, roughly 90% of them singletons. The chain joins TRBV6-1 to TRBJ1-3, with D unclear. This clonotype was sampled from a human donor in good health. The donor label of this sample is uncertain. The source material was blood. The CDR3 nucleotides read TGTGCCAGCAGTGAAGAATACAGCCGAGGAAACACCATATATTTT. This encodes CASSEEYSRGNTIYF.